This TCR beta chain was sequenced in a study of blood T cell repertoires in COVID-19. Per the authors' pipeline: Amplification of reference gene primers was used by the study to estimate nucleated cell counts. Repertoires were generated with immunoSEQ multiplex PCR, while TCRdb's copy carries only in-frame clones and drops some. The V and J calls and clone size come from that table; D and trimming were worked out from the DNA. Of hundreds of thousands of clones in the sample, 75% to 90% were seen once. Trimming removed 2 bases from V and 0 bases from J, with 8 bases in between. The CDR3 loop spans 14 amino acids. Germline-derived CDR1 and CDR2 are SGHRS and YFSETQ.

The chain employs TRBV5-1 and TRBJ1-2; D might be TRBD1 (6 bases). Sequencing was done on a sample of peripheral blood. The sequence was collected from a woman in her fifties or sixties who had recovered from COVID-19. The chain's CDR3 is CASSLQGPNYGYTF. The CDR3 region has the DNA TGCGCCAGCAGCTTACAGGGCCCTAACTATGGCTACACCTTC.